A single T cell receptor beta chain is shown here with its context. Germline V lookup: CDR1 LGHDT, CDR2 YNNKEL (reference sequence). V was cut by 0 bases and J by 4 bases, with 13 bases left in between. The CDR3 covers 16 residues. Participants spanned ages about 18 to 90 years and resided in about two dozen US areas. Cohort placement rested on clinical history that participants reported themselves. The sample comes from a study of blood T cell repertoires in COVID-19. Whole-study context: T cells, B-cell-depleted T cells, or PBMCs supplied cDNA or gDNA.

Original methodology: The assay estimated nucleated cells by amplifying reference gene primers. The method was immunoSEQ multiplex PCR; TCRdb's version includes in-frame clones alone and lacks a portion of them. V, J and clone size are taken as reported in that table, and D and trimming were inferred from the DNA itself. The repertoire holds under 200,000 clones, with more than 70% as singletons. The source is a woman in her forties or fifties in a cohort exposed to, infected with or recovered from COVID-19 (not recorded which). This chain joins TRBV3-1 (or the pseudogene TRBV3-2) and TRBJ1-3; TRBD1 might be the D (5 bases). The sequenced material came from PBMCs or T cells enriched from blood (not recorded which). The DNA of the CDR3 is TGTGCCAGCAGCCAAGACTGGGGGGATAACGGAAACACCATATATTTT. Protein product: CASSQDWGDNGNTIYF.